The 23 T cell receptor beta chains listed next were all sequenced from one sample in a study of control samples from healthy donors and cancer patients. Measured with immunoSEQ multiplex PCR; TCRdb has only the in-frame clones, and not every one. In the table there are 150,000 to 200,000 clones, roughly 94% of which are singletons. The specimen was PBMCs. Every receptor here comes from a man aged 60-69 years with colorectal cancer.

V and J are TRBV7-2 and TRBJ2-3; D not certain. Per the germline V gene, CDR1 is SGHTA and CDR2 is FQGNSA. This CDR3 is built from 14 residues. Trimming pared 5 bases from V and 4 bases from J, leaving 13 bases between. The CDR3 loop reads CASSRTWGADTQYF. CDR3 DNA: TGTGCCAGCAGCCGTACCTGGGGTGCAGATACGCAGTATTTT.

The table lists this clone with a count of one. This chain joins TRBV5-5 and TRBJ1-1; TRBD1 is a possible D gene (6 bases). From germline, CDR1 is SGHKS and CDR2 YYEKEE (reference sequence). CDR3 length: 13 amino acids. Trimming left V 7 bases short and J 11 bases short, with 21 bases between. The CDR3 region is CASFIGGGTMAFF. CDR3 in DNA: TGTGCCAGCTTCATAGGGGGAGGAACAATGGCTTTCTTT.

V usage is TRBV5-1 and J usage is TRBJ2-3; tentatively, D is TRBD2 (6 bases). The ends were cut back, 4 bases at V and 1 base at J, with 13 bases in the middle. Germline V gene lookup returns CDR1 SGHRS and CDR2 YFSETQ. This CDR3 region has 15 residues. CDR3 coding DNA: TGCGCCAGCAGCACGACTAGTCCTGGCACAGATACGCAGTATTTT. It translates to CASSTTSPGTDTQYF.

The rearrangement joins TRBV9 to TRBJ2-1, with 12 nucleotides matching TRBD2. Germline trimming cut 3 bases from V and 4 bases from J; bases unmatched to any gene: 2. CDR3 length: 15 residues. Germline V gives CDR1 SGDLS, CDR2 YYNGEE. The CDR3 sequence: CASSATSGGYNEQFF. The CDR3 coding sequence is TGTGCCAGCAGCGCCACTAGCGGGGGGTACAATGAGCAGTTCTTC. The entire variable domain, with the rest obtained from reference TRBV9 and TRBJ2-1, is as follows: DSGVTQTPKHLITATGQRVTLRCSPRSGDLSVYWYQQSLDQGLQFLIQYYNGEERAKGNILERFSAQQFPDLHSELNLSSLELGDSALYFCASSATSGGYNEQFFGPGTRLTVL.

The table lists this clone with a count of one. This chain joins TRBV5-4 and TRBJ2-1; 7 bases align to TRBD1. V dropped 4 bases and J dropped 4; count of bases not matched to a gene: 8. Germline CDR1 and CDR2: SGHNT and YYREEE (reference sequence). This CDR3 spans 15 amino acids. The CDR3 loop is CASSTRQGPYNEQFF. The CDR3 bases are TGTGCCAGCAGCACCCGACAGGGCCCTTACAATGAGCAGTTCTTC.

This chain's CDR3 is CASSPTTGEIPWGYTF. As DNA, the CDR3 is TGTGCCAGCAGCCCAACGACAGGGGAGATTCCGTGGGGCTACACCTTC. V and J are TRBV9 and TRBJ1-2; TRBD1 matches 8 bases. Germline CDR1 reads SGDLS; CDR2 reads YYNGEE. The CDR3 is 16 amino acids. Trimming removed 4 bases from V and 8 bases from J; junction bases left unmatched: 16. Variable domain in full (rest from reference TRBV9 and TRBJ1-2): DSGVTQTPKHLITATGQRVTLRCSPRSGDLSVYWYQQSLDQGLQFLIQYYNGEERAKGNILERFSAQQFPDLHSELNLSSLELGDSALYFCASSPTTGEIPWGYTFGSGTRLTVV.

A single count supports this clone. This sequence joins TRBV11-2 and TRBJ2-4; perhaps TRBD2 as D (6 bases). Germline V gives CDR1 SGHAT, CDR2 FQNNGV. V was cut by 0 bases and J by 7 bases, with 7 bases left in between. This CDR3 region has 13 residues. The CDR3: CASSLEGGNIQYF. The CDR3 coding sequence is TGTGCCAGCAGCTTAGAGGGGGGTAACATTCAGTACTTC.

This clone has a handful of counts. The chain employs TRBV5-1 and TRBJ1-1, with 10 bases matching TRBD1. Trimming took 3 bases from V and 4 from J; bases not matched to a gene: 6. Per germline, CDR1 SGHRS and CDR2 YFSETQ. The CDR3 totals 15 residues. CDR3 nucleotides: TGCGCCAGCAGCTGGGTGACAGGGGGCGGCACTGAAGCTTTCTTT. The encoded protein is CASSWVTGGGTEAFF.

This chain joins TRBV5-5 and TRBJ1-6; TRBD1 aligns across 9 bases. V lost 1 base and J lost 15; bases outside the gene matches: 8. CDR1 is SGHKS and CDR2 is YYEKEE in the germline V gene (reference sequence). The CDR3 is 14 amino acids. The CDR3 coding sequence is TGTGCCAGCAGCTTGTATGAGACAGGGGGTATCCTCCACTTT. This encodes CASSLYETGGILHF.

This clone was observed a single time. The chain carries TRBV6-2 or TRBV6-3 and TRBJ2-7, with 10 bases fitting TRBD2. The germline V gene has CDR1 MNHEY and CDR2 SVGEGT. The CDR3 extends over 16 amino acids. The J segment lost 2 bases and the V segment lost 2 bases, leaving 6 bases of the junction unmatched. The DNA for the CDR3 is TGTGCCAGCAGTTACCGCCTAGCGGGGGACCCCTACGAGCAGTACTTC. Protein sequence: CASSYRLAGDPYEQYF.

The chain recombines TRBV6-5 with TRBJ1-3; D remains unclear. V gave up 7 bases and J gave up 2 bases, with 15 bases separating them. The CDR3 is 15 amino acids. Per the germline V gene, CDR1 is MNHEY and CDR2 is SVGAGI. The CDR3 is CASTAGGRTGNTIYF. In DNA form, the CDR3 reads TGTGCCAGCACCGCCGGAGGGCGGACTGGAAACACCATATATTTT.

The chain recombines TRBV19 with TRBJ2-2, with D possibly matching TRBD1 (6 bases). The ends were cut back, 10 bases at V and 0 bases at J, with 18 bases in the middle. There are 16 residues in the CDR3. The V gene's germline CDR1 is LNHDA and CDR2 SQIVND (reference sequence). CDR3 nucleotides: TGTGCCACCCGACGCCCCGGACAGCCGAACACCGGGGAGCTGTTTTTT. Amino acid sequence: CATRRPGQPNTGELFF.

The chain couples TRBV2 to TRBJ1-3; D possibly corresponds to TRBD1 (6 bases). Trimming stripped 3 bases from V and 4 bases from J, with 16 bases between. Germline values: CDR1 SNHLY, CDR2 FYNNEI. This CDR3 region has 16 residues. CDR3 loop: CASSDGGGPTGNTIYF. The CDR3 DNA reads as TGTGCCAGCAGTGATGGGGGGGGGCCGACAGGAAACACCATATATTTT.

This clone was seen only once. The chain recombines TRBV6-2 or TRBV6-3 with TRBJ1-1; D ambiguous. The CDR3 is 12 residues long. Looked up from germline, CDR1 is MNHEY and CDR2 is SVGEGT. V lost 0 bases, J lost 3 bases, and 2 bases lay in between. The DNA of the CDR3 is TGTGCCAGCAGTTACTCGGACACTGAAGCTTTCTTT. This encodes CASSYSDTEAFF.

CDR3 loop: CASSPSVSNEKLFF. The CDR3 region has the DNA TGTGCCAGTAGCCCCAGCGTTTCTAATGAAAAACTGTTTTTT. This rearrangement joins TRBV19 to TRBJ1-4; no clear D. This CDR3 region has 14 residues. V was clipped by 6 bases and J by 3 bases, with 11 bases between them. Germline assignment: CDR1 LNHDA and CDR2 SQIVND (reference sequence).

This clone appeared once. V is TRBV6-5 and J is TRBJ2-7; tentatively, D is TRBD1 (6 bases). The germline V and J ends were trimmed by 4 bases and 4 bases, with 11 bases remaining between them. The length of the CDR3 is 13 residues. The germline CDR1 and CDR2 sequences are MNHEY and SVGAGI. The CDR3 spells CASSSGTPYEQYF. The CDR3 nucleotides read TGTGCCAGCAGTTCGGGGACACCTTACGAGCAGTACTTC.

This chain joins TRBV18 and TRBJ1-1, with TRBD1 matching over 7 bases. V lost 0 bases and J lost 0; bases outside the gene matches: 7. The CDR3 is made up of 17 amino acids. CDR1 KGHSH and CDR2 LQKENI come from the germline V gene. As DNA, the CDR3 is TGTGCCAGCTCACCACCTCTAGCAGGGGGTATGAACACTGAAGCTTTCTTT. It encodes CASSPPLAGGMNTEAFF. The full variable domain, its missing parts supplied by reference TRBV18 and TRBJ1-1, is NAGVMQNPRHLVRRRGQEARLRCSPMKGHSHVYWYRQLPEEGLKFMVYLQKENIIDESGMPKERFSAEFPKEGPSILRIQQVVRGDSAAYFCASSPPLAGGMNTEAFFGQGTRLTVV.

The V and J genes are TRBV18 and TRBJ2-7, with 11 bases lining up with TRBD1. Germline CDR1 reads KGHSH; CDR2 reads LQKENI. The CDR3 contains 21 residues. V lost 3 bases and J lost 1; bases outside the gene matches: 20. The CDR3 nucleotides read TGTGCCAGCTCACCGTCTTCCGGGACAGGGGGATTCTACACTTTATCCTACGAGCAGTACTTC. Translating it yields CASSPSSGTGGFYTLSYEQYF.

The chain has TRBV7-2 and TRBJ1-3; maybe TRBD1 (6 bases). Trimming pared 5 bases from V and 4 bases from J, leaving 9 bases between. The CDR3 sequence is 13 residues long. The germline gives CDR1 SGHTA, CDR2 FQGNSA. The CDR3 loop reads CASSTGPGNTIYF. CDR3 DNA sequence: TGTGCCAGCAGCACAGGGCCCGGAAACACCATATATTTT.

The rearrangement uses TRBV4-2 and TRBJ1-6, with a tentative D call TRBD1 (6 bases). V dropped 6 bases and J dropped 7 bases, with 13 bases sitting between them. This CDR3 contains 14 residues. The V gene's germline CDR1 is LGHNA and CDR2 YNFKEQ. For the CDR3, the DNA is TGTGCCAGCAGTTCGGACAGAAACAATTCACCCCTCCACTTT. Amino acid sequence: CASSSDRNNSPLHF.

The genes are TRBV5-5 and TRBJ1-2; D may be TRBD1 (5 bases). Germline CDR1 reads SGHKS; CDR2 reads YYEKEE (reference sequence). The V end was cut by 5 bases, the J end by 2 bases, with 10 bases between. The CDR3 is 13 residues long. As DNA, the CDR3 is TGTGCCAGCAGACCCCAGGGAAACTATGGCTACACCTTC. It encodes CASRPQGNYGYTF.

The gene calls are TRBV6-5 and TRBJ2-7; tentatively, D is TRBD1 or TRBD2 (5 bases each). There are 15 residues in the CDR3. Trimming shortened V by 5 bases and J by 3 bases, and 17 bases separated the two germline ends. Germline assignment: CDR1 MNHEY and CDR2 SVGAGI. CDR3 region: CASSTNRDPVYEQYF. In nucleotides, the CDR3 is TGTGCCAGCAGTACAAACCGGGACCCCGTCTACGAGCAGTACTTC.

This chain joins TRBV29-1 and TRBJ1-4; tentative D call: TRBD1 (6 bases). V dropped 0 bases and J dropped 8 bases, with 10 bases sitting between them. The CDR3 spans 13 residues. The germline V gene has CDR1 SQVTM and CDR2 ANQGSEA. The CDR3 coding sequence is TGCAGCGTTGAAGAGGGGGCGGGCGAAAAACTGTTTTTT. Its protein product is CSVEEGAGEKLFF. Using reference TRBV29-1 and TRBJ1-4 for the parts outside the CDR3, the full variable domain is SAVISQKPSRDICQRGTSLTIQCQVDSQVTMMFWYRQQPGQSLTLIATANQGSEATYESGFVIDKFPISRPNLTFSTLTVSNMSPEDSSIYLCSVEEGAGEKLFFGSGTQLSVL.